This T cell receptor beta chain is from a study of T cell responses to AZD1222 COVID-19 vaccine. Study context: Recipients boosted at about 4 weeks or about 12 weeks are pooled. Overall study results and limits: Clonal diversity was possibly underestimated, and white British individuals and females predominated among donors. Repertoire samples came only from after the peak T cell response. Among spike-specific TCRs, nearly half reportedly target unmutated variant regions.

Libraries were prepared by immunoSEQ multiplex PCR; TCRdb keeps only in-frame clonotypes and omits some of them. Among some 150,000 clones listed, over 85% were seen once. As to this clone: Its cognate antigen is unknown.

This TCR came from an adult in good health. This specimen was peripheral blood, taken on day 0 of AZD1222 vaccination.

The CDR3 bases are TGTGCCAGCAGTAACCGACAGGGGCGCTTAGAGACCCAGTACTTC. It specifies CASSNRQGRLETQYF. The chain couples TRBV2 to TRBJ2-5, with 8 bases that match TRBD1. After removal of 5 bases from V and 4 bases from J, the junction contained 9 bases not matched to a gene. This CDR3 is 15 amino acids long. Germline CDR1 reads SNHLY; CDR2 reads FYNNEI.